One sample yielded the 29 T cell receptor beta chains listed below, sequenced in a study of blood T cell repertoires in COVID-19. Measured with immunoSEQ multiplex PCR; TCRdb has only the in-frame clones, and not every one. The repertoire holds approximately 78,000 clones, with approximately 90% as singletons. The sequenced material came from peripheral blood. The receptors stem from a man aged 50 to 60 with COVID-19, enrolled during active disease.

This clone was observed a handful of times. This chain uses TRBV3-1 (or the pseudogene TRBV3-2) with TRBJ1-2, with D perhaps matching TRBD1 (6 bases). Trimming pared 4 bases from V and 8 bases from J, leaving 17 bases between. This CDR3 region has 14 residues. CDR1 and CDR2 (germline): LGHDT, YNNKEL (reference sequence). The DNA of the CDR3 is TGTGCCAGCAGCCGCCTAGAGGGGGATGGCGGCTACACCTTC. Translated, it gives CASSRLEGDGGYTF.

The chain joins TRBV7-8 to TRBJ2-1, with 11 bases identical to TRBD2. Germline-derived CDR1 and CDR2 are SGHVS and FQNEAQ. This CDR3 has 15 amino acids. V was clipped by 1 base and J by 10 bases; unmatched bases: 6. CDR3 sequence (DNA): TGTGCCAGCAGCTTAGTAGCGGGAGGGCAGGGAGAGCAGTTCTTC. Its protein product is CASSLVAGGQGEQFF.

The table lists this clone with a few counts. J is TRBJ1-3 and V is TRBV7-9, with 7 bases that match TRBD1. This CDR3 has 15 amino acids. Germline V gene sequence: CDR1 SEHNR, CDR2 FQNEAQ (reference sequence). The V gene end was trimmed by 4 bases and the J gene end by 0 bases; junction bases not matched to a gene: 3. The CDR3 DNA sequence: TGTGCCAGCAGCTCAGGGACAGTCTCTGGAAACACCATATATTTT. Residues: CASSSGTVSGNTIYF.

CDR3 nucleotide sequence: TGCAGCGTTGATGGGACTCTCAATGAGCAGTTCTTC. It codes for CSVDGTLNEQFF. The chain has TRBV29-1 and TRBJ2-1; a weak D match, TRBD2 (6 bases). V was shortened by 3 bases and J by 6 bases, with 9 bases between the two germline ends. Germline V gene sequence: CDR1 SQVTM, CDR2 ANQGSEA. The length of the CDR3 is 12 residues.

The rearrangement uses TRBV15 and TRBJ1-5; D may be TRBD1 (5 bases). The V end lost 0 bases, the J end lost 1 base, and 7 bases lay between the germline ends. This CDR3 spans 15 amino acids. CDR1 and CDR2 from the germline V gene are LNHNV and YYDKDF (reference sequence). CDR3 sequence reads: CATSRDRQSNQPQHF. CDR3 nucleotides: TGTGCCACCAGCAGAGATAGACAGAGCAATCAGCCCCAGCATTTT.

This chain links TRBV7-2 with TRBJ2-5; no definite D call. Germline-derived CDR1 and CDR2 are SGHTA and FQGNSA. The V and J ends lost 4 bases and 4 bases respectively, with 4 bases between them. The length of the CDR3 is 11 residues. For the CDR3, the DNA is TGTGCCAGCAGCTCCTCAGAGACCCAGTACTTC. Amino acid sequence: CASSSSETQYF.

The V and J genes are TRBV28 and TRBJ1-1; 7 bases agree with TRBD1. After removal of 6 bases from V and 5 bases from J, the junction contained 15 bases not matched to a gene. CDR3 length: 16 amino acids. Germline loops: CDR1 MDHEN, CDR2 SYDVKM. CDR3 residues: CASSLPTRGQRTEAFF. DNA for the CDR3: TGTGCCAGCAGCCTTCCCACGAGGGGGCAGAGGACTGAAGCTTTCTTT. The variable domain in full, with the rest retrieved from reference TRBV28 and TRBJ1-1, is DVKVTQSSRYLVKRTGEKVFLECVQDMDHENMFWYRQDPGLGLRLIYFSYDVKMKEKGDIPEGYSVSREKKERFSLILESASTNQTSMYLCASSLPTRGQRTEAFFGQGTRLTVV.

The chain links TRBV6-6 to TRBJ1-1, with unresolved D. Germline CDR1 reads MNHNY; CDR2 reads SVGAGI (reference sequence). Trimming stripped 0 bases from V and 5 bases from J, with 10 bases between. The CDR3 sequence is 14 residues long. The CDR3 nucleotides are TGTGCCAGCAGTTACTCATCGAGGGTTACTGAAGCTTTCTTT. Its translation: CASSYSSRVTEAFF.

The sample holds one count of this clone. Written as DNA, the CDR3 is TGTGCCACCCTACAGGGAGATAGCAATCAGCCCCAGCATTTT. This translates into CATLQGDSNQPQHF. This chain joins TRBV6-5 and TRBJ1-5; the D gene is possibly TRBD1 (6 bases). This CDR3 contains 14 residues. The V and J ends lost 10 bases and 0 bases respectively, with 13 bases between them. The germline V gene encodes CDR1 MNHEY and CDR2 SVGAGI.

This clone was seen only once. CDR3 nucleotides: TGTGCCAGCAGTGAATCCGGGGACAGGGGGCTTGGTAATTCACCCCTCCACTTT. Its translation is CASSESGDRGLGNSPLHF. The chain recombines TRBV2 with TRBJ1-6; TRBD1 matches at 12 bases. The CDR3 totals 18 residues. V lost 2 bases, J lost 6 bases, and 8 bases stayed unmatched. Germline loops: CDR1 SNHLY, CDR2 FYNNEI.

V gene TRBV5-1 combines with J gene TRBJ2-3; D is possibly TRBD1 (5 bases). The V and J ends lost 0 bases and 0 bases respectively, with 8 bases between them. CDR1 SGHRS and CDR2 YFSETQ come from the germline V gene. The CDR3 contains 15 residues. The CDR3 sequence is CASSLVQGSTDTQYF. DNA for the CDR3: TGCGCCAGCAGCTTGGTGCAGGGTAGCACAGATACGCAGTATTTT.

V is TRBV5-1 and J is TRBJ1-2; D may be TRBD1 (6 bases). Trimming removed 6 bases at V and 6 bases at J, with 18 bases between. The CDR3 is 14 residues long. Germline V gives CDR1 SGHRS, CDR2 YFSETQ. The DNA for the CDR3 is TGCGCCAGCACCCCGGGCGGGGGGGCGGATGGCTACACCTTC. This sequence encodes CASTPGGGADGYTF.

This clone has a handful of counts. The J gene is TRBJ2-7, the V gene TRBV30; the D gene is possibly TRBD1 (7 bases). This CDR3 comprises 13 residues. Germline loops: CDR1 GTSNPN, CDR2 SVGIG (reference sequence). Trimming left V 7 bases short and J 2 bases short, with 15 bases between. The CDR3 loop reads CASLDRTTYEQYF. The DNA for the CDR3 is TGTGCCTCTTTGGACAGGACTACCTACGAGCAGTACTTC.

The chain employs TRBV18 and TRBJ2-7, with 12 bases identical to TRBD2. Germline trimming cut 4 bases from V and 3 bases from J; bases unmatched to any gene: 1. This CDR3 is built from 14 residues. Germline V gene lookup returns CDR1 KGHSH and CDR2 LQKENI. The DNA for the CDR3 is TGTGCCAGCTCACTGACTAGCGGGAGCTACGAGCAGTACTTC. This translates into CASSLTSGSYEQYF.

The gene calls are TRBV5-6 and TRBJ2-1, with 7 bases identical to TRBD1. The germline V gene encodes CDR1 SGHDT and CDR2 YYEEEE. V lost 3 bases, J lost 1 base, and 1 base stayed unmatched. The CDR3 is made up of 14 amino acids. As DNA, the CDR3 is TGTGCCAGCAGCTACAGGGGATCCTACAATGAGCAGTTCTTC. Its translation: CASSYRGSYNEQFF.

The chain employs TRBV27 and TRBJ2-3, with D possibly TRBD1 on 5 matching bases. V lost 3 bases and J lost 1, with 14 bases in between. The CDR3 has 16 residues. CDR1 is MNHEY and CDR2 is SMNVEV in the germline V gene (reference sequence). CDR3 DNA sequence: TGTGCCAGCAGTTTCCTTGACAGATTTGGCACAGATACGCAGTATTTT. Protein sequence: CASSFLDRFGTDTQYF.

This clone was detected a few times. The chain has TRBV5-6 and TRBJ2-1; 7 bases agree with TRBD2. The CDR3 is 16 amino acids. The junction had 18 bases not matched to a gene; V was cut back by 0 bases and J by 15 bases. Germline V gene lookup returns CDR1 SGHDT and CDR2 YYEEEE. CDR3 in amino acids: CASSLEGDGDSGAGFF. The CDR3 bases are TGTGCCAGCAGCTTGGAAGGGGATGGCGACAGCGGGGCTGGGTTCTTC.

This chain joins TRBV2 and TRBJ2-2; D possibly corresponds to TRBD2 (7 bases). The CDR3 totals 15 residues. The germline V and J ends were trimmed by 0 bases and 4 bases, with 9 bases remaining between them. Germline V gene lookup returns CDR1 SNHLY and CDR2 FYNNEI. DNA for the CDR3: TGTGCCAGCAGTGAAGCGGGGGGGCCCACCGGGGAGCTGTTTTTT. Encoded protein: CASSEAGGPTGELFF. Combining the CDR3 with reference TRBV2 and TRBJ2-2 gives the whole variable domain EPEVTQTPSHQVTQMGQEVILRCVPISNHLYFYWYRQILGQKVEFLVSFYNNEISEKSEIFDDQFSVERPDGSNFTLKIRSTKLEDSAMYFCASSEAGGPTGELFFGEGSRLTVL.

The chain carries TRBV9 and TRBJ2-5, with TRBD2 matching 7 bases. Germline trimming cut 4 bases from V and 5 bases from J; bases unmatched to any gene: 14. The CDR3 is 16 residues long. CDR1 and CDR2 (germline): SGDLS, YYNGEE. CDR3 region: CASSPGGDRPQETQYF. The CDR3 coding sequence is TGTGCCAGCAGCCCTGGGGGGGACCGACCCCAGGAGACCCAGTACTTC.

Concerning this clone itself: The germline gene is not matched at one end of the junction; a read error may be the cause. The chain links TRBV6-1 to TRBJ2-5; D is unclear. This CDR3 spans 13 amino acids. CDR1 and CDR2 (germline): MNHNS, SASEGT. The CDR3 is CASREGGQETQYF. The CDR3 bases are TGTGCCAGCCGTGAAGGCGGACAAGAGACCCAGTACTTC.

The gene calls are TRBV19 and TRBJ2-1, with 9 bases matching TRBD2. From germline, CDR1 is LNHDA and CDR2 SQIVND (reference sequence). Germline trimming cut 3 bases from V and 7 bases from J; bases unmatched to any gene: 10. The CDR3 length is 16 residues. The CDR3 DNA follows: TGTGCCAGTAGTATTTTTTCTAGCGGGATCTCTAATGAGCAGTTCTTC. Its protein is CASSIFSSGISNEQFF. The full variable domain, in which reference TRBV19 and TRBJ2-1 provide the parts outside the CDR3, is DGGITQSPKYLFRKEGQNVTLSCEQNLNHDAMYWYRQDPGQGLRLIYYSQIVNDFQKGDIAEGYSVSREKKESFPLTVTSAQKNPTAFYLCASSIFSSGISNEQFFGPGTRLTVL.

This clone came up once. The chain recombines TRBV9 with TRBJ2-2; 14 bases fit TRBD2. The CDR3 is 17 residues long. Germline V gene lookup returns CDR1 SGDLS and CDR2 YYNGEE. Trimming removed 3 bases from V and 6 bases from J; junction bases left unmatched: 7. For the CDR3, the DNA is TGTGCCAGCAGCGAGACTAGCGGGAGGGCCCCGGCCGGGGAGCTGTTTTTT. Its translation: CASSETSGRAPAGELFF.

The rearrangement links TRBV27 to TRBJ1-1; TRBD1 might be the D (5 bases). Trimming removed 3 bases from V and 0 bases from J, with 11 bases in between. The CDR3 has 15 amino acids. Germline loops: CDR1 MNHEY, CDR2 SMNVEV (reference sequence). CDR3 loop: CASSLTVGMNTEAFF. CDR3 DNA sequence: TGTGCCAGCAGTTTGACAGTGGGGATGAACACTGAAGCTTTCTTT.

The chain employs TRBV5-6 and TRBJ2-5, with TRBD2 matching over 7 bases. From germline, CDR1 is SGHDT and CDR2 YYEEEE. The CDR3 is 16 residues long. The trim removed 0 bases at V and 1 base at J, leaving 6 bases unmatched. CDR3 nucleotide sequence: TGTGCCAGCAGCTTGGACGAGCGGGGCCCCCAAGAGACCCAGTACTTC. It is translated as CASSLDERGPQETQYF.

The chain recombines TRBV2 with TRBJ2-5; D is unclear. Trimming shortened V by 3 bases and J by 7 bases, and 9 bases separated the two germline ends. This CDR3 contains 12 residues. Germline lookup yields CDR1 SNHLY and CDR2 FYNNEI. CDR3 nucleotide sequence: TGTGCCAGCAGTGACCCACCGGGGACCCAGTACTTC. The encoded protein is CASSDPPGTQYF.

The rearrangement links TRBV19 to TRBJ2-1; D possibly corresponds to TRBD2 (6 bases). The CDR3 totals 12 residues. From germline, CDR1 is LNHDA and CDR2 SQIVND (reference sequence). Trimming removed 6 bases from V and 3 bases from J, with 6 bases in between. CDR3 DNA sequence: TGTGCCAGTAGGGGGGGCTACAATGAGCAGTTCTTC. This sequence encodes CASRGGYNEQFF.

Note on this clone: An end of the junction differs from the germline gene, which may be a read error. The chain carries TRBV18 and TRBJ1-2; TRBD1 agrees at 9 bases. This CDR3 region has 16 residues. Germline V gene lookup returns CDR1 KGHSH and CDR2 LQKENI. CDR3 loop: CASSPRDRAGVDGYTF. The DNA of the CDR3 is TGTGCCAGCTCCCCACGGGACAGGGCAGGCGTGGATGGCTACACCTTC.

This clone was seen only once. This CDR3 is also generated by other DNA sequences in the sample. The rearrangement uses TRBV18 and TRBJ2-5; 11 nucleotides line up with TRBD1. The CDR3 is 14 amino acids. Germline CDR1 reads KGHSH; CDR2 reads LQKENI. The J segment lost 4 bases and the V segment lost 3 bases, leaving 1 base of the junction unmatched. The CDR3 here is CASSPGQGGETQYF. The CDR3 nucleotides are TGTGCCAGCTCACCGGGACAGGGGGGAGAGACCCAGTACTTC.

The chain recombines TRBV7-9 with TRBJ2-7; 7 bases are shared with TRBD1. Germline trimming cut 2 bases from V and 5 bases from J; bases unmatched to any gene: 3. This CDR3 has 13 residues. Germline values: CDR1 SEHNR, CDR2 FQNEAQ (reference sequence). CDR3 amino acids: CASSLLGGHEQYV. CDR3 nucleotide sequence: TGTGCCAGCAGCTTACTAGGGGGCCACGAGCAGTACGTC.